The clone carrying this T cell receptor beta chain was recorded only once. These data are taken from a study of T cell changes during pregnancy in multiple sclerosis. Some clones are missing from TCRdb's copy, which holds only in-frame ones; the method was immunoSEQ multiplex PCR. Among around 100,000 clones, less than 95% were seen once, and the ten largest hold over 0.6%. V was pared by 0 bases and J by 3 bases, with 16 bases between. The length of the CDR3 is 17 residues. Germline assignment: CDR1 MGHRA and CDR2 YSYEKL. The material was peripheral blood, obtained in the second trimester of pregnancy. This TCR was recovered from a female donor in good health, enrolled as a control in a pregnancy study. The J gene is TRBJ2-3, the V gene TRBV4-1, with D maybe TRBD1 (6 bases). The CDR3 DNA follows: TGCGCCAGCAGCCAAGACGGGACACGGGGTGGTACAGATACGCAGTATTTT. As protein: CASSQDGTRGGTDTQYF.